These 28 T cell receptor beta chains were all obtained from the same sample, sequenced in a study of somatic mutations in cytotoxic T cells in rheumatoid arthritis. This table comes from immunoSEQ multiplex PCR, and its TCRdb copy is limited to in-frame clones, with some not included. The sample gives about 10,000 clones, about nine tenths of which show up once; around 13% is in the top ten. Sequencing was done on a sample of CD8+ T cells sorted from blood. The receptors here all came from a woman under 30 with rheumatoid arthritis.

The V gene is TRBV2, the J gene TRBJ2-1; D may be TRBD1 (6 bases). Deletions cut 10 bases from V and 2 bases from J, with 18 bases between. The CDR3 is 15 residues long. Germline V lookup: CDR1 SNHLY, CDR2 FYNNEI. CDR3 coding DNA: TGTGCCACCAAGCCCGAGGACAGTGCCTACAATGAGCAGTTCTTC. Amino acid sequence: CATKPEDSAYNEQFF.

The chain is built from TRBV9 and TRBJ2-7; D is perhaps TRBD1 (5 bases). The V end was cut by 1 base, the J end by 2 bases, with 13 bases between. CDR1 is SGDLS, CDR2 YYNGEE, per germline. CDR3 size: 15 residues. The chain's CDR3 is CASSVRGDAAYEQYF. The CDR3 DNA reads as TGTGCCAGCAGCGTAAGGGGTGACGCGGCCTACGAGCAGTACTTC. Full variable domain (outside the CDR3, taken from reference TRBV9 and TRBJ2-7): DSGVTQTPKHLITATGQRVTLRCSPRSGDLSVYWYQQSLDQGLQFLIQYYNGEERAKGNILERFSAQQFPDLHSELNLSSLELGDSALYFCASSVRGDAAYEQYFGPGTRLTVT.

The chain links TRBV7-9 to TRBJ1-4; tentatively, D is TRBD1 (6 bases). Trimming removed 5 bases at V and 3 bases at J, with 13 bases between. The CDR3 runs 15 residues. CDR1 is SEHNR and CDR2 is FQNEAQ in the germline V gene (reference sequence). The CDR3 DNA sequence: TGTGCCAGCAGCGTCAGGGGTTCAGCTAATGAAAAACTGTTTTTT. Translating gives CASSVRGSANEKLFF.

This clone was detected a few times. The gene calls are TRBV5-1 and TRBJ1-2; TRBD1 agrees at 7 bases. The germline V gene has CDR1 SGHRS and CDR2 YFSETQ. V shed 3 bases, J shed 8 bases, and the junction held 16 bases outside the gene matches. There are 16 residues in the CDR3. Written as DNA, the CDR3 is TGCGCCAGCAGCTCCGAACAGGGGCCCGCGATCTTCGGCTACACCTTC. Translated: CASSSEQGPAIFGYTF.

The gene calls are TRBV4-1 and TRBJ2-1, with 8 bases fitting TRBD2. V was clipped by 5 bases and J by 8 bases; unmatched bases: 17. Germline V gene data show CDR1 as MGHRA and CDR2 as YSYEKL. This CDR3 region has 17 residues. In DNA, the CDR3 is TGCGCCAGCAGCACCCCACCTACGGGACTAGATTTTTATGAGCAGTTCTTC. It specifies CASSTPPTGLDFYEQFF.

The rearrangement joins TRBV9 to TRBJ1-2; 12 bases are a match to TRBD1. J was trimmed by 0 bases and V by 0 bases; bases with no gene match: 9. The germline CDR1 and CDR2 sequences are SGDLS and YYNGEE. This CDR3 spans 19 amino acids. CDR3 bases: TGTGCCAGCAGCGTAGCCCCGGGACAGGGGGCGGAAGCTAACTATGGCTACACCTTC. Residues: CASSVAPGQGAEANYGYTF.

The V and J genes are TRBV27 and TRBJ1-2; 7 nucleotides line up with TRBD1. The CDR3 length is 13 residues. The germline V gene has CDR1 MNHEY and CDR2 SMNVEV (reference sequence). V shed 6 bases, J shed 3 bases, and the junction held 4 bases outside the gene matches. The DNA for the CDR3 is TGTGCCAGCAGGCCGGGACAGTACTATGGCTACACCTTC. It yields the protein CASRPGQYYGYTF.

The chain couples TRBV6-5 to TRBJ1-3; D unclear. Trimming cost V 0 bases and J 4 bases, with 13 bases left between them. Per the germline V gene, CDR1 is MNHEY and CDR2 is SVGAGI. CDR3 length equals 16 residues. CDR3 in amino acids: CASSYSERTLGNTIYF. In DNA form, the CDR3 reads TGTGCCAGCAGTTACTCGGAGAGGACTCTGGGAAACACCATATATTTT.

The DNA for the CDR3 is TGTGCCTGGAGTGGTCGACACGATGAGCAGTTCTTC. Translation: CAWSGRHDEQFF. The J gene is TRBJ2-1, the V gene TRBV30, with D unclear. V lost 1 base and J 8 bases, leaving 9 bases between the germline ends. Germline lookup yields CDR1 GTSNPN and CDR2 SVGIG (reference sequence). This CDR3 region has 12 residues.

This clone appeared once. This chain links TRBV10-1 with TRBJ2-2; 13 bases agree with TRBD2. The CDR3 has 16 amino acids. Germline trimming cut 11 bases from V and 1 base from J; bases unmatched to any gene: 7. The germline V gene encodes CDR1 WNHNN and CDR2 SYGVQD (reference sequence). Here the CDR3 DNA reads TGCGCCGTGGGGAGGACTAGCGGGGGGAACACCGGGGAGCTGTTTTTT. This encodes CAVGRTSGGNTGELFF.

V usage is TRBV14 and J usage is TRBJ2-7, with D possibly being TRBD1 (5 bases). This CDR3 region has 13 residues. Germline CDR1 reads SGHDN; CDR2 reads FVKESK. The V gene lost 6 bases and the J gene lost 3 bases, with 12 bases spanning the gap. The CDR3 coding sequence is TGTGCCAGCAGAGGAAGGACACACTACGAGCAGTACTTC. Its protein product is CASRGRTHYEQYF.

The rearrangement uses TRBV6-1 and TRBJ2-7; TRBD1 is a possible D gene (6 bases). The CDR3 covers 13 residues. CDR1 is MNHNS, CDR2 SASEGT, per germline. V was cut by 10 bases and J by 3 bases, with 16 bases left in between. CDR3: CATLRQERYEQYF. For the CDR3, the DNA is TGTGCCACCCTCCGACAGGAACGCTACGAGCAGTACTTC.

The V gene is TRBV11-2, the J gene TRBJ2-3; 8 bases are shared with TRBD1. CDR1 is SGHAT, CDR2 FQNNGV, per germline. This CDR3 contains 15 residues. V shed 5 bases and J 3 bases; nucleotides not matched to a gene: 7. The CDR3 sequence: CASSQRQGTTDTQYF. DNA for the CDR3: TGTGCCAGCAGCCAGAGACAGGGGACGACAGATACGCAGTATTTT.

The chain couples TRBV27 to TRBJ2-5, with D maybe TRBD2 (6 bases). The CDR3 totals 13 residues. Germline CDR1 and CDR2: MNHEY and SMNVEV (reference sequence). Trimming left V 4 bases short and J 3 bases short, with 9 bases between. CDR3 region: CASSWTGEETQYF. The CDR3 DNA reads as TGTGCCAGCAGTTGGACGGGGGAAGAGACCCAGTACTTC.

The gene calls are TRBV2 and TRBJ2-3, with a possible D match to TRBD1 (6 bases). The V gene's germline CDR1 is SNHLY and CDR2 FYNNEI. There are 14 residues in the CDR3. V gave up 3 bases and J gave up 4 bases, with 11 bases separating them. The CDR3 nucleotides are TGTGCCAGCAGTGATACAGGGTTTGCAGATACGCAGTATTTT. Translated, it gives CASSDTGFADTQYF.

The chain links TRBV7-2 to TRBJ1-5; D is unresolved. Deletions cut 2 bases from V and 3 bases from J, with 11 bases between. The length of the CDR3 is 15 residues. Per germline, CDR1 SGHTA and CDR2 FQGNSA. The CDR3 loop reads CASSLLGRANQPQHF. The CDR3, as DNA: TGTGCCAGCAGCTTATTGGGGAGGGCCAATCAGCCCCAGCATTTT.

CDR3 loop: CASSLAGVLGETQYF. The CDR3 region has the DNA TGTGCCAGCAGCTTAGCGGGAGTTTTAGGAGAGACCCAGTACTTC. V and J are TRBV7-9 and TRBJ2-5; D is perhaps TRBD2 (5 bases). CDR3 length: 15 amino acids. V was shortened by 0 bases and J by 4 bases, with 12 bases between the two germline ends. Germline lookup yields CDR1 SEHNR and CDR2 FQNEAQ (reference sequence).

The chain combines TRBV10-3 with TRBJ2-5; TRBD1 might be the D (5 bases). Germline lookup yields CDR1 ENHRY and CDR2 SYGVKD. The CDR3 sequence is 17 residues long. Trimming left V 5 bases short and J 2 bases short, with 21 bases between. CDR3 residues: CAISIQGPVGLQETQYF. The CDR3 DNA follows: TGTGCCATCAGTATCCAGGGTCCTGTGGGTTTACAAGAGACCCAGTACTTC.

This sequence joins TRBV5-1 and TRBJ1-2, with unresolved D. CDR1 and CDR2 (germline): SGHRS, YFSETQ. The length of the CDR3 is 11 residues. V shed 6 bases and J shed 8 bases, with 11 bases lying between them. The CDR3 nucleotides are TGCGCCAGCAAGGGAGGGAACGGCTACACCTTC. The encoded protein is CASKGGNGYTF.

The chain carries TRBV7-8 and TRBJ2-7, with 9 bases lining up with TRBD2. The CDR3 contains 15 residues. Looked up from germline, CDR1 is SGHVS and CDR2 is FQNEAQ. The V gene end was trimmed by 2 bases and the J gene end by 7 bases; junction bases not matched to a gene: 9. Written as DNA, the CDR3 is TGTGCCAGCAGCTTATTACGCGGGAGGGTAGGTGAGCAGTACTTC. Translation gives CASSLLRGRVGEQYF.

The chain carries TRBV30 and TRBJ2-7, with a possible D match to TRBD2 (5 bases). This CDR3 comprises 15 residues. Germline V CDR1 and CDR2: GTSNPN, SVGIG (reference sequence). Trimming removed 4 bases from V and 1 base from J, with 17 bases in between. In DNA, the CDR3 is TGTGCCTGGAAGCAGAGGGCAGGTATATCCTACGAGCAGTACTTC. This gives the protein CAWKQRAGISYEQYF.

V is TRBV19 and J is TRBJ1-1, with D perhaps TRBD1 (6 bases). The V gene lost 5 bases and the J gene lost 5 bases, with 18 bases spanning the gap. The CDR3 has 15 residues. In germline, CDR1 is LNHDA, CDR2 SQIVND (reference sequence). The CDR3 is CASSGEGVGDTEAFF. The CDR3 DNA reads TGTGCCAGTAGTGGCGAGGGGGTGGGAGATACTGAAGCTTTCTTT.

The CDR3 nucleotides are TGTGCCAGCAGCGTAGATCTGCTAGGACAGCAGACGGGCCAGTACTTC. The encoded protein is CASSVDLLGQQTGQYF. The chain links TRBV9 to TRBJ2-5; possibly TRBD1 for D (6 bases). CDR3 size: 16 residues. V dropped 0 bases and J dropped 10 bases, with 22 bases sitting between them. In germline, CDR1 is SGDLS, CDR2 YYNGEE.

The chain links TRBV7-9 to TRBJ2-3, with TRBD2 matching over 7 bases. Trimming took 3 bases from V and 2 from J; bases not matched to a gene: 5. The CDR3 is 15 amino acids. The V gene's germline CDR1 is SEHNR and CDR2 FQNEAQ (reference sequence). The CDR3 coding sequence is TGTGCCAGCAGCTTGACGGGGGGATACACAGATACGCAGTATTTT. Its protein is CASSLTGGYTDTQYF.

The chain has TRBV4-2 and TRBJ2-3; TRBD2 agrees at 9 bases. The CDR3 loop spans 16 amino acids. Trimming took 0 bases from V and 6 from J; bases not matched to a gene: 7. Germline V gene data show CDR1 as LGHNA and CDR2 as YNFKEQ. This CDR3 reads CASSQDNGRGGDTQYF. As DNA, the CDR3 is TGTGCCAGCAGCCAAGATAACGGGCGGGGGGGGGATACGCAGTATTTT.

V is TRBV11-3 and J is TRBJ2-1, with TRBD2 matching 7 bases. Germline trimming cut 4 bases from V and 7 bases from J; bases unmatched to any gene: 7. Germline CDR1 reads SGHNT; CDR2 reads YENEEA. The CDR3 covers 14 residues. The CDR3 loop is CASSSLAEGNEQFF. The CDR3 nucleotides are TGTGCCAGCAGCTCCCTAGCGGAGGGGAATGAGCAGTTCTTC.

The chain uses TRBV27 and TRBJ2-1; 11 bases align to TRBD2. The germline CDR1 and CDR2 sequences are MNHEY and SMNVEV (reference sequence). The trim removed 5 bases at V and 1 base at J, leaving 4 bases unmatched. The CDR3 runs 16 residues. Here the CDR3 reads CASSPTSGISYNEQFF. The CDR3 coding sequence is TGTGCCAGCAGTCCGACTAGCGGGATTTCCTACAATGAGCAGTTCTTC.

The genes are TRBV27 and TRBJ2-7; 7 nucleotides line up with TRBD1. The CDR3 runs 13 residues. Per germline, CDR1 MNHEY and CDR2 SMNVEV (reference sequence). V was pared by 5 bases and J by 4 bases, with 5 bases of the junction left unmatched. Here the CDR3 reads CASSLAGGYEQYF. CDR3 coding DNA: TGTGCCAGCAGTCTAGCAGGGGGTTACGAGCAGTACTTC.